The 25 T cell receptor beta chains below all came from one sample that was sequenced in a study of metastatic and nonmetastatic thyroid tumors (dated by TCRdb to the early 2020s). Library preparation employed PCR. Reads for this sample came from an Illumina HiSeq 4000. TCRdb passed the public sequencing reads through fastp at Q25 and MiXCR, retaining productive beta sequences. The sample records about 59,000 clones, roughly 16% of which are singletons. The ten largest clones capture over 8.5% of the sample. None of the patients had been given any treatment before thyroid surgery. Material: blood. The origin of the receptors is a male donor with papillary thyroid cancer or a benign thyroid nodule (not recorded which). Some clones in this sample may be carry-over from other donors' samples.

Only a few counts were recorded for this clone. At one end, the junction sequence differs from germline, possibly due to a read error. V usage is TRBV6-4 and J usage is TRBJ2-6, with D tentatively TRBD1 (6 bases). The length of the CDR3 is 15 residues. CDR1 is MRHNA and CDR2 is SNTAGT in the germline V gene. The CDR3 protein is CASRGWGSGANFLTF. The CDR3 DNA sequence: TGTGCCAGCCGAGGATGGGGGTCAGGGGCCAACTTCCTGACTTTC.

This clone was counted a few times. V and J are TRBV9 and TRBJ2-5; 7 bases are a match to TRBD2. The CDR3 sequence is 16 residues long. Germline CDR1 and CDR2: SGDLS and YYNGEE. V gave up 4 bases and J gave up 3 bases; unmatched junction bases: 12. CDR3 nucleotide sequence: TGTGCCAGCAGCCACACCGTATCTAGCGGAGAAGAGACCCAGTACTTC. Translated, it gives CASSHTVSSGEETQYF.

At least ten counts were recorded for this clone. This rearrangement joins TRBV9 to TRBJ2-3; 14 bases line up with TRBD2. This CDR3 spans 20 amino acids. Germline-derived CDR1 and CDR2 are SGDLS and YYNGEE. V shed 3 bases, J shed 6 bases, and the junction held 18 bases outside the gene matches. The CDR3 loop reads CASSAFKPGLAGVLGDTQYF. For the CDR3, the DNA is TGTGCCAGCAGCGCTTTCAAACCGGGACTAGCGGGAGTGCTTGGGGATACGCAGTATTTT.

This clone was found many times. The chain uses TRBV6-1 and TRBJ2-1; 7 bases agree with TRBD2. Germline V lookup: CDR1 MNHNS, CDR2 SASEGT. The CDR3 loop spans 14 amino acids. V shed 7 bases, J shed 0 bases, and the junction held 3 bases outside the gene matches. This chain's CDR3 is CASKREVSYNEQFF. CDR3 nucleotide sequence: TGTGCCAGCAAGCGGGAAGTCTCCTACAATGAGCAGTTCTTC.

For this clone: A much larger clone lies one base from this, so it may be a read error. The same CDR3 also results from other DNA sequences found in this sample. The CDR3 region is CASSRGLPGFANTGELFF. The CDR3 DNA follows: TGTGCCAGCAGCCGGGGCCTGCCCGGGTTCGCGAACACCGGTGAGCTGTTTTTT. The chain joins TRBV7-3 to TRBJ2-2; D is perhaps TRBD1 or TRBD2 (5 bases each). CDR3 length: 18 amino acids. Germline V lookup: CDR1 SGHTA, CDR2 FQGTGA.

Comments on this clone: This could be a read error, since a much larger clone is one nucleotide away. The J gene is TRBJ2-5, the V gene TRBV10-3; D ambiguous. The germline V gene encodes CDR1 ENHRY and CDR2 SYGVKD. V was shortened by 6 bases and J by 4 bases, with 18 bases between the two germline ends. The CDR3 covers 15 residues. As DNA, the CDR3 is TGTGCCATCAGAGAGAGGCCGCAGGAAATAGAGACCCAGTACTTC. Residues: CAIRERPQEIETQYF.

This clone was seen a single time. The J gene is TRBJ2-7, the V gene TRBV18; 8 nucleotides agree with TRBD1. V shed 1 base, J shed 7 bases, and the junction held 3 bases outside the gene matches. Germline loops: CDR1 KGHSH, CDR2 LQKENI. The CDR3 loop spans 13 amino acids. The CDR3 DNA sequence: TGTGCCAGCTCACCACGGACAGGGAGAGAGCAGTACTTC. As protein: CASSPRTGREQYF. Together with reference TRBV18 and TRBJ2-7, the CDR3 gives the full variable domain: NAGVMQNPRHLVRRRGQEARLRCSPMKGHSHVYWYRQLPEEGLKFMVYLQKENIIDESGMPKERFSAEFPKEGPSILRIQQVVRGDSAAYFCASSPRTGREQYFGPGTRLTVT.

This clone has ten or more counts. J is TRBJ2-1 and V is TRBV2, with D tentatively TRBD1 or TRBD2 (6 bases each). V was pared by 7 bases and J by 13 bases, with 20 bases between. This CDR3 spans 13 amino acids. The germline V gene has CDR1 SNHLY and CDR2 FYNNEI. In DNA form, the CDR3 reads TGTGCCAGCACGGATGAGGGGGGCCTACCCCAGTTCTTC. Translated, it gives CASTDEGGLPQFF.

The chain carries TRBV5-1 and TRBJ2-3; 7 nucleotides line up with TRBD1. The CDR3 is made up of 14 amino acids. After removal of 4 bases from V and 5 bases from J, the junction contained 7 bases not matched to a gene. Germline loops: CDR1 SGHRS, CDR2 YFSETQ. The CDR3: CASSPGQDQDTQYF. In DNA, the CDR3 is TGCGCCAGCAGCCCTGGACAGGACCAAGATACGCAGTATTTT.

At least ten counts were recorded for this clone. The chain links TRBV7-3 to TRBJ2-1; 10 bases are shared with TRBD1. Per germline, CDR1 SGHTA and CDR2 FQGTGA. The CDR3 covers 14 residues. V shed 5 bases, J shed 9 bases, and the junction held 7 bases outside the gene matches. The CDR3 reads CASSPGTGAGEQFF. The CDR3 DNA is TGTGCCAGCAGCCCCGGGACAGGGGCGGGTGAGCAGTTCTTC.

This clone was observed a few times. The chain couples TRBV19 to TRBJ2-3, with a possible D match to TRBD2 (6 bases). Trimming took off 3 bases at V and 2 bases at J, with 12 bases between the two ends. The length of the CDR3 is 15 residues. From germline, CDR1 is LNHDA and CDR2 SQIVND (reference sequence). The CDR3 region is CASSIFSGVTDTQYF. DNA of the CDR3: TGTGCCAGTAGTATTTTCTCGGGGGTCACAGATACGCAGTATTTT.

This clone was seen ten or more times. This chain uses TRBV2 with TRBJ1-4; D is possibly TRBD1 (5 bases). Looked up from germline, CDR1 is SNHLY and CDR2 is FYNNEI. The V end lost 1 base, the J end lost 8 bases, and 14 bases lay between the germline ends. This CDR3 comprises 15 residues. As DNA, the CDR3 is TGTGCCAGCAGTGAAGTAGTAGGGGTAGGGGAAAAACTGTTTTTT. Its protein is CASSEVVGVGEKLFF.

For this clone: A read error may be the cause here, since a much bigger clone is one base away. The gene calls are TRBV11-1 and TRBJ2-3, with 9 nucleotides matching TRBD2. The V and J ends lost 7 bases and 1 base, in that order; junction bases with no gene match: 9. CDR1 and CDR2 (germline): SGHAT, FQDESV (reference sequence). The CDR3 length is 16 residues. The DNA of the CDR3 is TGTGCCAGCATCTCTAGCGGGACGGGGCGCACAGATACGCAGTATTTT. Amino acid sequence: CASISSGTGRTDTQYF.

There are many counts of this clone. J is TRBJ1-6 and V is TRBV28; tentatively, D is TRBD1 (6 bases). Between the trimmed V and J ends, which lost 1 base and 11 bases, there was a span of 24 bases. The CDR3 contains 18 residues. CDR1 is MDHEN, CDR2 SYDVKM, per germline. The chain's CDR3 is CASSLYTLRQGHIPPLHF. Here the CDR3 DNA reads TGTGCCAGCAGTTTATATACCCTCCGGCAGGGACATATTCCACCCCTCCACTTT.

This clone was picked up many times. This rearrangement joins TRBV3-1 to TRBJ2-4; no clear D. The CDR3 spans 15 residues. Germline V gene sequence: CDR1 LGHDT, CDR2 YNNKEL (reference sequence). V gave up 1 base and J gave up 9 bases, with 16 bases separating them. CDR3 in amino acids: CASSQGGSEVGIQYF. The CDR3 coding sequence is TGTGCCAGCAGCCAAGGGGGTTCCGAGGTCGGCATTCAGTACTTC.

This clone was observed at least ten times. This rearrangement joins TRBV6-6 to TRBJ1-5; D remains unclear. The germline CDR1 and CDR2 sequences are MNHNY and SVGAGI (reference sequence). This CDR3 comprises 17 residues. The ends were cut back, 0 bases at V and 1 base at J, with 13 bases in the middle. The CDR3 DNA reads TGTGCCAGCAGTTACTCGTTTGAGCCAGACAGCAATCAGCCCCAGCATTTT. This codes for CASSYSFEPDSNQPQHF.

This clone was counted ten times or more. The chain joins TRBV6-2 or TRBV6-3 to TRBJ2-1; D is ambiguous. V was pared by 5 bases and J by 4 bases, with 6 bases between. The CDR3 sequence is 12 residues long. Germline V gene lookup returns CDR1 MNHEY and CDR2 SVGEGT. The CDR3 coding sequence is TGTGCCAGCAGTGACCAGTACAATGAGCAGTTCTTC. It is translated as CASSDQYNEQFF.

Only a few counts were recorded for this clone. A clone one base away is much larger, so this may be a read error. The CDR3 DNA follows: TGCGCCAGCAGCCTGTATCCTGTTTATACGCAGTATTTT. This translates into CASSLYPVYTQYF. The V call is TRBV4-3, the J call TRBJ2-3; D gene uncertain. From germline, CDR1 is LGHNA and CDR2 YSLEER. V was shortened by 4 bases and J by 7 bases, with 12 bases between the two germline ends. The CDR3 runs 13 residues.

This chain links TRBV4-1 with TRBJ2-1; unclear D gene. V gave up 5 bases and J gave up 4 bases, with 18 bases separating them. Germline-derived CDR1 and CDR2 are MGHRA and YSYEKL. The CDR3 has 16 residues. The CDR3 nucleotides are TGCGCCAGCAGCAGACAAGGGTCCGGGTCATACAATGAGCAGTTCTTC. Translating it yields CASSRQGSGSYNEQFF.

On this clone: Germline and junction disagree at one end, which may indicate a read error. The rearrangement links TRBV12-3 or TRBV12-4 to TRBJ2-2; 8 bases fit TRBD2. This CDR3 has 15 residues. CDR3 bases: TGTGCCAGCAGTTTCGGGGGGGTCCTGACCGGGGATCTGTTTTTT. This translates into CASSFGGVLTGDLFF.

This clone was observed at least ten times. The chain has TRBV9 and TRBJ2-1; D remains unclear. This CDR3 has 15 amino acids. With 0 bases removed from V and 2 bases from J, the gap between germline ends came to 9 bases. Per the germline V gene, CDR1 is SGDLS and CDR2 is YYNGEE. The CDR3 DNA is TGTGCCAGCAGCGTAGGAAAGCTCCCCTACAATGAGCAGTTCTTC. It translates to CASSVGKLPYNEQFF. Together with reference TRBV9 and TRBJ2-1, the CDR3 gives the full variable domain: DSGVTQTPKHLITATGQRVTLRCSPRSGDLSVYWYQQSLDQGLQFLIQYYNGEERAKGNILERFSAQQFPDLHSELNLSSLELGDSALYFCASSVGKLPYNEQFFGPGTRLTVL.

This clone was picked up many times. The chain joins TRBV28 to TRBJ1-5; tentative D call: TRBD1 (5 bases). Deletions cut 0 bases from V and 0 bases from J, with 12 bases between. Germline values: CDR1 MDHEN, CDR2 SYDVKM. This CDR3 has 17 residues. The CDR3 loop reads CASSLWSGGTSNQPQHF. The CDR3 DNA sequence: TGTGCCAGCAGTTTATGGTCCGGGGGAACTAGCAATCAGCCCCAGCATTTT.

This clone was found many times. The chain joins TRBV7-2 to TRBJ2-4; TRBD1 matches at 7 bases. Germline V CDR1 and CDR2: SGHTA, FQGNSA. Germline trimming cut 2 bases from V and 12 bases from J; bases unmatched to any gene: 13. The CDR3 contains 15 residues. Here the CDR3 reads CASSLSRDRRGDQYF. The CDR3 bases are TGTGCCAGCAGCTTATCACGGGACAGACGAGGGGATCAGTACTTC.

The J gene is TRBJ1-1, the V gene TRBV7-9; D is perhaps TRBD1 (5 bases). V lost 5 bases to trimming and J lost 3 bases, with 13 bases between them. This CDR3 is 14 amino acids long. Germline CDR1 and CDR2: SEHNR and FQNEAQ (reference sequence). The CDR3 sequence: CASSAGLCYTEAFF. CDR3 nucleotides: TGTGCCAGCAGCGCGGGACTGTGCTACACTGAAGCTTTCTTT.

The table lists this clone with many counts. The chain combines TRBV5-1 with TRBJ1-1; D is unresolved. Per the germline V gene, CDR1 is SGHRS and CDR2 is YFSETQ. V shed 0 bases and J shed 9 bases, with 15 bases lying between them. CDR3 length equals 14 residues. The DNA for the CDR3 is TGCGCCAGCAGCTTGGATGGATTGAAAAACAAAGCTTTCTTT. It encodes CASSLDGLKNKAFF.